The 13 T cell receptor beta chains presented below share a single source sample, sequenced in a study of immune evolution from preneoplasia to lung adenocarcinoma. Profiled with immunoSEQ multiplex PCR; TCRdb holds only in-frame clones, not every one. The table has under 3,500 clones, around three quarters seen once. Material for sequencing was FFPE adjacent normal lung tissue. These receptors came from an older donor with lung adenocarcinoma.

The V and J genes are TRBV30 and TRBJ1-2; D may be TRBD1 (6 bases). Trimming removed 2 bases at V and 7 bases at J, with 14 bases between. This CDR3 spans 13 amino acids. Germline loops: CDR1 GTSNPN, CDR2 SVGIG (reference sequence). CDR3 protein: CAWSKKQGAGYTF. CDR3 in DNA: TGTGCCTGGAGTAAGAAACAGGGAGCTGGCTACACCTTC.

This clone has more than one count but fewer than ten. V gene TRBV13 combines with J gene TRBJ2-5; 7 bases fit TRBD2. The V gene's germline CDR1 is PRHDT and CDR2 FYEKMQ (reference sequence). The V segment lost 1 base and the J segment 3 bases; nucleotides outside the gene matches: 2. There are 14 residues in the CDR3. CDR3 coding DNA: TGTGCCAGCAGCTTAGTTGGGGGGGAAGAGACCCAGTACTTC. It codes for CASSLVGGEETQYF.

The gene calls are TRBV15 and TRBJ1-2; perhaps TRBD1 as D (5 bases). The CDR3 totals 15 residues. V lost 0 bases to trimming and J lost 8 bases, with 16 bases between them. Germline lookup yields CDR1 LNHNV and CDR2 YYDKDF (reference sequence). CDR3 DNA sequence: TGTGCCACCAGCAGAGACCAGGGAATTGTAAAAGGCTACACCTTC. Protein: CATSRDQGIVKGYTF.

This chain uses TRBV25-1 with TRBJ2-3; D remains unclear. Trimming removed 6 bases from V and 3 bases from J, with 25 bases in between. The CDR3 runs 18 residues. Germline-derived CDR1 and CDR2 are MGHDK and SYGVNS. CDR3 nucleotides: TGTGCCAGCAGCCCGCGCCAATCTCTAGGAGTAATGACAGATACGCAGTATTTT. It translates to CASSPRQSLGVMTDTQYF.

The CDR3, as DNA: TGTGCCAGCAGCTTAGAGGGTAGGGTCACAGATACGCAGTATTTT. Protein product: CASSLEGRVTDTQYF. The chain has TRBV11-3 and TRBJ2-3; D call uncertain. The CDR3 sequence is 15 residues long. Trimming pared 0 bases from V and 2 bases from J, leaving 9 bases between. Germline CDR1 and CDR2: SGHNT and YENEEA.

This clone was counted a single time. This chain joins TRBV4-2 and TRBJ2-3; tentative D call: TRBD2 (6 bases). The CDR3 runs 16 residues. Germline V gene data show CDR1 as LGHNA and CDR2 as YNFKEQ. Trimming pared 1 base from V and 4 bases from J, leaving 15 bases between. This CDR3 reads CASSQAVGSRSDTQYF. As DNA, the CDR3 is TGTGCCAGCAGCCAAGCGGTCGGGAGTAGGTCAGATACGCAGTATTTT.

The chain employs TRBV28 and TRBJ1-5; D is unclear. Trimming cost V 8 bases and J 4 bases, with 9 bases left between them. The CDR3 sequence is 12 residues long. Germline CDR1 reads MDHEN; CDR2 reads SYDVKM. DNA for the CDR3: TGTGCCAGCCAAACGAGGAATCAGCCCCAGCATTTT. Its protein product is CASQTRNQPQHF.

J is TRBJ2-3 and V is TRBV6-1; 10 nucleotides agree with TRBD2. Losses at the gene ends were 3 bases for V and 2 bases for J; bases not matched to a gene: 14. CDR1 and CDR2 from the germline V gene are MNHNS and SASEGT. The CDR3 length is 19 residues. The CDR3 region has the DNA TGTGCCAGCAGTGAGTCTAGCGGGAGTGGGTACGGGAACACAGATACGCAGTATTTT. Protein: CASSESSGSGYGNTDTQYF.

The chain is built from TRBV6-1 and TRBJ1-1, with D unresolved. CDR1 MNHNS and CDR2 SASEGT come from the germline V gene. Trimming removed 4 bases from V and 11 bases from J, with 11 bases in between. The CDR3 loop spans 11 amino acids. The CDR3, as DNA: TGTGCCAGCAGTGCGCCCGTGAGGGCTTTCTTT. Translated: CASSAPVRAFF.

The J gene is TRBJ1-3, the V gene TRBV7-9, with D hard to call. The V end was cut by 2 bases, the J end by 0 bases, with 14 bases between. The CDR3 loop spans 17 amino acids. Germline V lookup: CDR1 SEHNR, CDR2 FQNEAQ (reference sequence). CDR3 amino acids: CASSLPPDPHSGNTIYF. CDR3 DNA: TGTGCCAGCAGCTTACCCCCCGATCCTCACTCTGGAAACACCATATATTTT.

This chain links TRBV5-1 with TRBJ2-5, with 7 bases aligning to TRBD2. The CDR3 spans 14 residues. V lost 2 bases and J lost 4; bases outside the gene matches: 5. The germline gives CDR1 SGHRS, CDR2 YFSETQ. The CDR3 sequence: CASSFDQRGETQYF. The CDR3, as DNA: TGCGCCAGCAGCTTTGATCAGCGGGGAGAGACCCAGTACTTC.

This sequence joins TRBV9 and TRBJ1-5; D remains ambiguous. The germline V and J ends were trimmed by 3 bases and 6 bases, with 13 bases remaining between them. CDR1 SGDLS and CDR2 YYNGEE come from the germline V gene. The CDR3 has 14 amino acids. The CDR3 DNA follows: TGTGCCAGCAGCGACAACCCGGGAGGTCAGCCCCAGCATTTT. It yields the protein CASSDNPGGQPQHF.

The chain employs TRBV11-3 and TRBJ2-7; 11 nucleotides align to TRBD1. The CDR3 has 14 residues. Germline V lookup: CDR1 SGHNT, CDR2 YENEEA. The V gene end was trimmed by 5 bases and the J gene end by 3 bases; junction bases not matched to a gene: 3. The chain's CDR3 is CASSEGQGVYEQYF. The CDR3 nucleotides read TGTGCCAGCAGCGAGGGACAGGGGGTCTACGAGCAGTACTTC.